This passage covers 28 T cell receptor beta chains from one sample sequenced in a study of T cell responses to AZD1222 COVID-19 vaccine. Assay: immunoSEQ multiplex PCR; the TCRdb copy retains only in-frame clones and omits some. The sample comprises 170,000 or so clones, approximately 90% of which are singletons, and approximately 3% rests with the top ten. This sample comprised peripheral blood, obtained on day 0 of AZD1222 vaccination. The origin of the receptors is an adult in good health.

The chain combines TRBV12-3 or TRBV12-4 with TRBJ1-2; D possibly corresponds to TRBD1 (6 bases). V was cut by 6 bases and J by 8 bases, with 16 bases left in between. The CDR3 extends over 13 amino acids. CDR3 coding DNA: TGTGCCAGCAGCCCCCGTGGGGGCTGGGGCTACACCTTC. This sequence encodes CASSPRGGWGYTF.

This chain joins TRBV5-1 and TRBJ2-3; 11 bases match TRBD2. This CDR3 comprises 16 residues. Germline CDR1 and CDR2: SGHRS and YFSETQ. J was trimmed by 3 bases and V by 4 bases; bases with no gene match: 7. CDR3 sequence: CASSGTSGGGTDTQYF. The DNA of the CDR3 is TGCGCCAGCAGCGGCACTAGCGGGGGAGGGACAGATACGCAGTATTTT.

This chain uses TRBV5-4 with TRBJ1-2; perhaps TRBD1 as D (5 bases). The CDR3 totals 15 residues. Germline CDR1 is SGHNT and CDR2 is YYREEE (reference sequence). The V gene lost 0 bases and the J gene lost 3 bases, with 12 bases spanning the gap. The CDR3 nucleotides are TGTGCCAGCAGCTTGGAGGTCCGGGGCGACTATGGCTACACCTTC. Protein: CASSLEVRGDYGYTF.

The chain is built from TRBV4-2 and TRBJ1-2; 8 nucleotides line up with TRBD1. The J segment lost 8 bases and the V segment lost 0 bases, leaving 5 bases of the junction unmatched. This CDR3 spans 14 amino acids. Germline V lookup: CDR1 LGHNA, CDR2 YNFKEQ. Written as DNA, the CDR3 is TGTGCCAGCAGCCAAGATTGGGGACAGGACGGCTACACCTTC. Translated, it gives CASSQDWGQDGYTF.

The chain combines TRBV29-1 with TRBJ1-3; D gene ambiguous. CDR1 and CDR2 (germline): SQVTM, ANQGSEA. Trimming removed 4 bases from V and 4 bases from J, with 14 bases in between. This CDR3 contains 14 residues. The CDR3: CSVGNPNAGNTIYF. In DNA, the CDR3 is TGCAGCGTTGGGAATCCTAACGCCGGAAACACCATATATTTT. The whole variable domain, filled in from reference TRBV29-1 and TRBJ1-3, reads SAVISQKPSRDICQRGTSLTIQCQVDSQVTMMFWYRQQPGQSLTLIATANQGSEATYESGFVIDKFPISRPNLTFSTLTVSNMSPEDSSIYLCSVGNPNAGNTIYFGEGSWLTVV.

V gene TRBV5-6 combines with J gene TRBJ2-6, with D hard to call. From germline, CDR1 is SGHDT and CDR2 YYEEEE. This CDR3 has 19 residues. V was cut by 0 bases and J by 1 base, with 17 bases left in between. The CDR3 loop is CASSLGVGLGSSGANVLTF. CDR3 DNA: TGTGCCAGCAGCTTGGGTGTTGGGTTGGGGTCATCTGGGGCCAACGTCCTGACTTTC.

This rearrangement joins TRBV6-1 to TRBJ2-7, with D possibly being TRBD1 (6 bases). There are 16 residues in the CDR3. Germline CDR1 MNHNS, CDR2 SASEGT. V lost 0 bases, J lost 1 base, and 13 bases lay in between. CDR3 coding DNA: TGTGCCAGCAGTGAAGCGGAGGCAGGGGCTTCCTACGAGCAGTACTTC. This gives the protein CASSEAEAGASYEQYF.

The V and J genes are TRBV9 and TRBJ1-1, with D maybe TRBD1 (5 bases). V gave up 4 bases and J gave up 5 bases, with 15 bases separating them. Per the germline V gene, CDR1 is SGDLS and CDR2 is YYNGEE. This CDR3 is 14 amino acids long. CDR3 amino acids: CASSPKWGGTEAFF. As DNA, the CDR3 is TGTGCCAGCAGCCCAAAGTGGGGGGGGACTGAAGCTTTCTTT.

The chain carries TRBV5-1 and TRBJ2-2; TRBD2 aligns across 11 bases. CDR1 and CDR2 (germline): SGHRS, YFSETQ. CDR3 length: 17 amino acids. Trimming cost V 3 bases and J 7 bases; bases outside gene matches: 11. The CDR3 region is CASSYGLAGLTGGELFF. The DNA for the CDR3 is TGCGCCAGCAGCTATGGACTAGCGGGCCTTACGGGCGGGGAGCTGTTTTTT. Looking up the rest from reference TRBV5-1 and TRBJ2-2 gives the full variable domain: KAGVTQTPRYLIKTRGQQVTLSCSPISGHRSVSWYQQTPGQGLQFLFEYFSETQRNKGNFPGRFSGRQFSNSRSEMNVSTLELGDSALYLCASSYGLAGLTGGELFFGEGSRLTVL.

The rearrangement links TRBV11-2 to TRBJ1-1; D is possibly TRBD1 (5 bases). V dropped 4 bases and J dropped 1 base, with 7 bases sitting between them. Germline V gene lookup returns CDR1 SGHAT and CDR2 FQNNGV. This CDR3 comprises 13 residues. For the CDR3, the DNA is TGTGCCAGCAGCTGGCAGGGGAACACTGAAGCTTTCTTT. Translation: CASSWQGNTEAFF.

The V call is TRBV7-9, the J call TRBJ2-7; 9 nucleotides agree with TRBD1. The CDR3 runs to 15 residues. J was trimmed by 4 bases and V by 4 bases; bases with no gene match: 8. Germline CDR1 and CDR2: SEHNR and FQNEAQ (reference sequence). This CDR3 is CASSSQGAGRYEQYF. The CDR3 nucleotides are TGTGCCAGCAGCTCACAGGGGGCCGGGAGGTACGAGCAGTACTTC.

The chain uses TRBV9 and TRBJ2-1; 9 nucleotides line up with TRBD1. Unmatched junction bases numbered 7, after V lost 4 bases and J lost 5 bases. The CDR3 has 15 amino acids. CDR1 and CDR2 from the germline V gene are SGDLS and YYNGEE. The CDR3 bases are TGTGCCAGCAGCACAGGACAGGGGCGAAACAATGAGCAGTTCTTC. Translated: CASSTGQGRNNEQFF.

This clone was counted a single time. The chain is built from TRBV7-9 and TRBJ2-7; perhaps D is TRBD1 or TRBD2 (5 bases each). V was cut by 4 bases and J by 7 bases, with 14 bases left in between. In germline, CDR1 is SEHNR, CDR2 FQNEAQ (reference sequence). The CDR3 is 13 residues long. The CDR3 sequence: CASSWDPSGEQYF. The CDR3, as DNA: TGTGCCAGCAGCTGGGACCCCTCGGGGGAGCAGTACTTC.

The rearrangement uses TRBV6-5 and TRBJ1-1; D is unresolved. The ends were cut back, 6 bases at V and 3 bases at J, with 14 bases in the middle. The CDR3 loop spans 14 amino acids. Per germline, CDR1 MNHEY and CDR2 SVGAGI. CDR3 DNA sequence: TGTGCCAGCAGCCCAGGACGCTGGGACACTGAAGCTTTCTTT. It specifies CASSPGRWDTEAFF.

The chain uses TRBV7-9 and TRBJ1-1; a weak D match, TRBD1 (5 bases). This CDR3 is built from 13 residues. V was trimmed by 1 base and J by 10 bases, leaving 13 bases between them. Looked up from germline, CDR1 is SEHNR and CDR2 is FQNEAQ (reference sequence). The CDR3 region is CASSLEGRAGAFF. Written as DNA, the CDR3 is TGTGCCAGCAGCTTAGAAGGCAGGGCCGGAGCTTTCTTT.

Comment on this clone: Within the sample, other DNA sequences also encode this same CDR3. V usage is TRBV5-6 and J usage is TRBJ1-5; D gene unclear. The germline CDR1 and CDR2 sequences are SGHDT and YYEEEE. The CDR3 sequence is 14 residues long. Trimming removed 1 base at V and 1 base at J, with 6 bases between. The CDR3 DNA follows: TGTGCCAGCAGCTTGTTCCTAAGCAATCAGCCCCAGCATTTT. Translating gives CASSLFLSNQPQHF.

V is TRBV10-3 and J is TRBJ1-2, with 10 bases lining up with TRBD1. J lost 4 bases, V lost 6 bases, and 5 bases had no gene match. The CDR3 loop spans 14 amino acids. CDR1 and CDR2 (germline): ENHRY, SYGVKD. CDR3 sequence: CAIRGTGAIYGYTF. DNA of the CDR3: TGTGCCATCAGAGGGACAGGGGCCATCTATGGCTACACCTTC.

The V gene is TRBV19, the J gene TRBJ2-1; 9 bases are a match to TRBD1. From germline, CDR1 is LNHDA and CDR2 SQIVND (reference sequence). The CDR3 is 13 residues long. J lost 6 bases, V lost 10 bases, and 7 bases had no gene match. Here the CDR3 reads CATVQGARNEQFF. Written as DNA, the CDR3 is TGTGCCACCGTACAGGGGGCCCGCAATGAGCAGTTCTTC.

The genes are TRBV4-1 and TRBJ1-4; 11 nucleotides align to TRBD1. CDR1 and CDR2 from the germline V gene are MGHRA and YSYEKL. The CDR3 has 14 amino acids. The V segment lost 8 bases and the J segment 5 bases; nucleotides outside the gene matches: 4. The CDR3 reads CASGQGAMNEKLFF. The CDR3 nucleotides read TGCGCCAGCGGACAGGGGGCTATGAATGAAAAACTGTTTTTT.

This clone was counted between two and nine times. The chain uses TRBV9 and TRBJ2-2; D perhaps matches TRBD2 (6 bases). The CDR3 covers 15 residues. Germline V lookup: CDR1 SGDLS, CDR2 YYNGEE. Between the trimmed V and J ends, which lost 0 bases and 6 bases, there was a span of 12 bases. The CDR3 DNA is TGTGCCAGCAGCGTAGCGGGACTCGGGTCCGGGGAGCTGTTTTTT. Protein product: CASSVAGLGSGELFF.

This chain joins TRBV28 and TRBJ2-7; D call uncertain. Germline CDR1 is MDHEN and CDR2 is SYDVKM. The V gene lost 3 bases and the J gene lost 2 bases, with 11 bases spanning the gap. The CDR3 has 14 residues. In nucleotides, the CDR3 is TGTGCCAGCAGTTTTGGCAGGAGCACCTACGAGCAGTACTTC. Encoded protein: CASSFGRSTYEQYF.

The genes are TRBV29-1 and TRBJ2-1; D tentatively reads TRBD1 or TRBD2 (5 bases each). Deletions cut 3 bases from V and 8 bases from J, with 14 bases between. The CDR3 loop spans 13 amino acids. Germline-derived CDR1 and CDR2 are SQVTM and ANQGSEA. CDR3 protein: CSVEGDPLDEQFF. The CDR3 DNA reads TGCAGCGTTGAGGGGGACCCTTTGGATGAGCAGTTCTTC.

The CDR3 is CASSLPVVNEQYF. The CDR3 DNA reads as TGTGCCAGCAGCTTGCCGGTGGTGAACGAGCAGTACTTC. The chain carries TRBV7-2 and TRBJ2-7, with unresolved D. The V gene lost 3 bases and the J gene lost 5 bases, with 11 bases spanning the gap. Germline assignment: CDR1 SGHTA and CDR2 FQGNSA. The CDR3 is 13 residues long.

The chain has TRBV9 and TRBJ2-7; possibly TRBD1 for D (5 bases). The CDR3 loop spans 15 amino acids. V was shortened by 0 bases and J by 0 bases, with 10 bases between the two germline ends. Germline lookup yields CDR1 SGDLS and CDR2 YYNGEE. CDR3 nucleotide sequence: TGTGCCAGCAGCGTAGGTGGGGCTTCCTCCTACGAGCAGTACTTC. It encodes CASSVGGASSYEQYF.

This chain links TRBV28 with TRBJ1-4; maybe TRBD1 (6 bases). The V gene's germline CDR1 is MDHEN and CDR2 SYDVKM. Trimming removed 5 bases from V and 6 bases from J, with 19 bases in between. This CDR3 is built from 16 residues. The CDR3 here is CASSTTPGAGHEKLFF. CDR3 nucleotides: TGTGCCAGCAGTACAACCCCGGGGGCAGGGCATGAAAAACTGTTTTTT.

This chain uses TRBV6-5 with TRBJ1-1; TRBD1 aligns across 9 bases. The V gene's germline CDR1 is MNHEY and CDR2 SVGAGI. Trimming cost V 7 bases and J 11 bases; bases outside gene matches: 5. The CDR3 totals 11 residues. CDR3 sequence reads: CASTVGTGAFF. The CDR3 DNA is TGTGCCAGCACGGTAGGGACAGGGGCTTTCTTT.

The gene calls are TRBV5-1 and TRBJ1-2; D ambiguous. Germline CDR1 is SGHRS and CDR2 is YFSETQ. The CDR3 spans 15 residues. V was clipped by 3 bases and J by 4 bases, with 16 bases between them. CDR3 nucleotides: TGCGCCAGCAGCTCTACGGCCGACCGCCTCTATGGCTACACCTTC. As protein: CASSSTADRLYGYTF.

The CDR3 region is CASSLRGSGYNSPLHF. The CDR3 DNA follows: TGTGCCAGCAGCTTAAGGGGGAGTGGCTATAATTCACCCCTCCACTTT. The V call is TRBV7-3, the J call TRBJ1-6; weak D call: TRBD1 (5 bases). Trimming pared 1 base from V and 3 bases from J, leaving 10 bases between. The CDR3 has 16 residues. CDR1 and CDR2 from the germline V gene are SGHTA and FQGTGA.